The present entry profiles one TCR beta chain with its context. Its antigen is currently unknown. 13 Jbeta primers and 60 Vbeta primers were used for the PCR. Profiling relied on immunoSEQ multiplex PCR, and the TCRdb table lists in-frame clones only, not all of them. The table has about 43,000 clones, under 60% seen once. The data belong to a study of cytomegalovirus exposure and HLA in healthy donors. Study-level background: An early data release held around 80 million unique TCRs from HLA-typed donors. Findings of the study overall: After further analysis at a later stage, 16,951 TCR beta sequences were associated with HLA alleles at 0.05 false discovery rate.

V was pared by 1 base and J by 4 bases, with 9 bases between. CDR1 is SGHDT and CDR2 is YYEEEE in the germline V gene. The CDR3 covers 14 residues. The specimen was PBMCs. V and J are TRBV5-6 and TRBJ1-5; unclear D gene. The sequence was collected from a man in his sixties in good health and CMV-seronegative. This CDR3 is CASSLSGGNQPQHF. The CDR3 DNA follows: TGTGCCAGCAGCTTGTCGGGCGGGAATCAGCCCCAGCATTTT.